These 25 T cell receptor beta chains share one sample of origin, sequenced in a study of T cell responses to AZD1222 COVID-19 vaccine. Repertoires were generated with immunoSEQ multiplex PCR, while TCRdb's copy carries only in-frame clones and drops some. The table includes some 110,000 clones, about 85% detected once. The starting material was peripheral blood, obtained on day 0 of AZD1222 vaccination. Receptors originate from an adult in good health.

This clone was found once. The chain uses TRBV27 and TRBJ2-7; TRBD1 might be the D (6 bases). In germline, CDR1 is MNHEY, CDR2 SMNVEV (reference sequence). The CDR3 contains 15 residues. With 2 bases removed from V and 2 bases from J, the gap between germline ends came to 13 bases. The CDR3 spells CASSLGGPGTYEQYF. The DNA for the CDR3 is TGTGCCAGCAGTTTAGGGGGCCCAGGGACCTACGAGCAGTACTTC.

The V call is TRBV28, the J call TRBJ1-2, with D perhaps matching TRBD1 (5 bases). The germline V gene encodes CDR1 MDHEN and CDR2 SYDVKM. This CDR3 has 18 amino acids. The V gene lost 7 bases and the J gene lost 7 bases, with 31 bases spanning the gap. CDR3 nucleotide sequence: TGTGCCAGCACCGTATCCGGGGCTGCACCTCGAGAGGCTAGTGGCTACACCTTC. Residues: CASTVSGAAPREASGYTF.

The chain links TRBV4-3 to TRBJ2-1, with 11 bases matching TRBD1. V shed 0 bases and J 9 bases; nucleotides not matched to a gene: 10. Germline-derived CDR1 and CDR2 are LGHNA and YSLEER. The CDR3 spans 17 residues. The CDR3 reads CASSQDKNGQGAGEQFF. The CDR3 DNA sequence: TGCGCCAGCAGCCAAGATAAGAACGGACAGGGGGCAGGTGAGCAGTTCTTC.

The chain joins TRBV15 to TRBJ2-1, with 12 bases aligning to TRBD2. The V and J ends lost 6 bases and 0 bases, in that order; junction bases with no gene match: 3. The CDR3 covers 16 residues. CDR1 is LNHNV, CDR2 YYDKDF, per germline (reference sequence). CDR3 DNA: TGTGCCACCAGGGAGACTAGCGGGAGCTCCTACAATGAGCAGTTCTTC. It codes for CATRETSGSSYNEQFF.

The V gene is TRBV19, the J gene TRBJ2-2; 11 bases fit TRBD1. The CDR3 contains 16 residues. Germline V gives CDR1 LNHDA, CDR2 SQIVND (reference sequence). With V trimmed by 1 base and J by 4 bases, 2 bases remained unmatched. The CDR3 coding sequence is TGTGCCAGTAGTATAGGGACAGGGGGCAGCACCGGGGAGCTGTTTTTT. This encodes CASSIGTGGSTGELFF.

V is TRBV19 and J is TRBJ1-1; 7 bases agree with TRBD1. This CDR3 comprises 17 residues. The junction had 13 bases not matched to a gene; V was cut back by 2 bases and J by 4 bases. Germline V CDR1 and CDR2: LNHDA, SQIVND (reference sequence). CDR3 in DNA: TGTGCCAGTAGTATACGGGGAAATACAGGGGTCGGCACTGAAGCTTTCTTT. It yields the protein CASSIRGNTGVGTEAFF.

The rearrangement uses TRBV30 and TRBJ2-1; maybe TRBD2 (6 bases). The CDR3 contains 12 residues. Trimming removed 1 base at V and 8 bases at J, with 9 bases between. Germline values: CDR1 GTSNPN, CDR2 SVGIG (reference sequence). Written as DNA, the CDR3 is TGTGCCTGGAGTGGACTAGGCGATGAGCAGTTCTTC. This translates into CAWSGLGDEQFF.

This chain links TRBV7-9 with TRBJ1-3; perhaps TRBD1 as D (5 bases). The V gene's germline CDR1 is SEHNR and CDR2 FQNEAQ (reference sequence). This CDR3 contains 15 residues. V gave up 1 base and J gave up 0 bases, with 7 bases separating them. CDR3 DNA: TGTGCCAGCAGCTTAGTTGGGGGCTCTGGAAACACCATATATTTT. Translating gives CASSLVGGSGNTIYF.

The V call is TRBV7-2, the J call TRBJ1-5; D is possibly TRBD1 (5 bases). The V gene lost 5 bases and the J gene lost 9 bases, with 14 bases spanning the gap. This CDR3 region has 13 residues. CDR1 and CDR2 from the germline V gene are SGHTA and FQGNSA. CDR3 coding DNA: TGTGCCAGCAGCCCCCAAAGTGGGGGGCCCCAGCATTTT. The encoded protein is CASSPQSGGPQHF.

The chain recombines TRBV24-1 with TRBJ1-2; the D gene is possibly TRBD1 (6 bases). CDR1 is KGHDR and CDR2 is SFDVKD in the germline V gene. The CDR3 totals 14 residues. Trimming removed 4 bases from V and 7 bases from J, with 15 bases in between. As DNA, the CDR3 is TGTGCCACCAGTGACGCACAGACAGGTTTTGGCTACACCTTC. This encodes CATSDAQTGFGYTF.

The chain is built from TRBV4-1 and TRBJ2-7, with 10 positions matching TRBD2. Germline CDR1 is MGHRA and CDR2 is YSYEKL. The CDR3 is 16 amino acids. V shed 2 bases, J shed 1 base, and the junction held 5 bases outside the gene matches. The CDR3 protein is CASSQPGTSVSYEQYF. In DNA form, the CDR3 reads TGCGCCAGCAGCCAACCCGGGACTAGCGTTTCCTACGAGCAGTACTTC.

The CDR3 is CASSIDMRGFDGYTF. In DNA form, the CDR3 reads TGTGCCAGTAGTATAGATATGAGGGGCTTCGACGGCTACACCTTC. This chain links TRBV19 with TRBJ1-2, with D maybe TRBD1 (5 bases). Germline loops: CDR1 LNHDA, CDR2 SQIVND (reference sequence). This CDR3 spans 15 amino acids. The V end lost 0 bases, the J end lost 8 bases, and 16 bases lay between the germline ends.

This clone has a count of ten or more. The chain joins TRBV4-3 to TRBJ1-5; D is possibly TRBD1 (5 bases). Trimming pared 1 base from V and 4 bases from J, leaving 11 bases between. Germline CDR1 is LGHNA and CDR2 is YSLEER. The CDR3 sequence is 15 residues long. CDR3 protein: CASSQAVEGNQPQHF. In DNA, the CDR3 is TGCGCCAGCAGCCAAGCTGTGGAGGGGAATCAGCCCCAGCATTTT.

The CDR3 spells CASTSGGEQYF. Written as DNA, the CDR3 is TGTGCCAGCACCTCAGGGGGGGAGCAGTACTTC. The V gene is TRBV12-3 or TRBV12-4, the J gene TRBJ2-7, with D tentatively TRBD1 (7 bases). V gave up 7 bases and J gave up 7 bases, with 11 bases separating them. The length of the CDR3 is 11 residues.

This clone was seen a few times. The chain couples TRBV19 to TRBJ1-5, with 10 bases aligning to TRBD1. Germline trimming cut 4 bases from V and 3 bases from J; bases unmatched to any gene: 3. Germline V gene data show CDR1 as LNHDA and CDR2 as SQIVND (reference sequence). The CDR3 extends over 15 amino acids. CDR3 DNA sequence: TGTGCCAGTAGTACGACAGGGGGCATCAATCAGCCCCAGCATTTT. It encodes CASSTTGGINQPQHF.

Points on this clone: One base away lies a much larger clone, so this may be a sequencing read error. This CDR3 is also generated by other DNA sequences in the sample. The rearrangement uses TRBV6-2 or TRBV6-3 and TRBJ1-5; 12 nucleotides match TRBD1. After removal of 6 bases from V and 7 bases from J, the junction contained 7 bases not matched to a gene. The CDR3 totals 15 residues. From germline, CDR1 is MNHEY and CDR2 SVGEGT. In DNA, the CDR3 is TGTGCCAGCAGCTGGGGACAGGGGGCGGGGCAGCCCCAGCATTTT. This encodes CASSWGQGAGQPQHF.

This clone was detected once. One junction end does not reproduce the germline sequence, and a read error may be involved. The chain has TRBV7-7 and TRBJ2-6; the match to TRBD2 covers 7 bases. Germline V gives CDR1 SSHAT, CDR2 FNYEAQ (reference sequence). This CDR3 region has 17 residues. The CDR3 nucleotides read TGTGCTAGCAGCCCTATTGCCGCGGGGGCTGGGGCCAACGTCCTGACTTTC. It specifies CASSPIAAGAGANVLTF. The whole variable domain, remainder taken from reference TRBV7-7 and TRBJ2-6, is GAGVSQSPRYKVTKRGQDVTLRCDPISSHATLYWYQQALGQGPEFLTYFNYEAQPDKSGLPSDRFSAERPEGSISTLTIQRTEQRDSAMYRCASSPIAAGAGANVLTFGAGSRLTVL.

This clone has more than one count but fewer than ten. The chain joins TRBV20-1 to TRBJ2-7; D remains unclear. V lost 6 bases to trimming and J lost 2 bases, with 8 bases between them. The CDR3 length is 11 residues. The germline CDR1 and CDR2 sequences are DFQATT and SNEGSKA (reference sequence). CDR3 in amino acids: CSAGRTYEQYF. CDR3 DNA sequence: TGCAGTGCGGGCAGGACCTACGAGCAGTACTTC.

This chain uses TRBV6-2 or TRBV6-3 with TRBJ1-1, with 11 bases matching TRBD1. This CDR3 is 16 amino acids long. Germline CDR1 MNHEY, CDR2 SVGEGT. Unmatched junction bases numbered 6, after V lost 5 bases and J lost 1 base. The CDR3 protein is CASSHPGTGGNTEAFF. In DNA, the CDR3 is TGTGCCAGCAGTCATCCCGGGACAGGGGGGAACACTGAAGCTTTCTTT.

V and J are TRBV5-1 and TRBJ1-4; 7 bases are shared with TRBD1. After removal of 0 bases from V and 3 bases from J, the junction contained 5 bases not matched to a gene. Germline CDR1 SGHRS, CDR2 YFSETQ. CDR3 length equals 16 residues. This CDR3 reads CASSLAPQGSNEKLFF. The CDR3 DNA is TGCGCCAGCAGCTTGGCCCCACAGGGGTCTAATGAAAAACTGTTTTTT. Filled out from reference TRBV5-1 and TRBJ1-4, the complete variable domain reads KAGVTQTPRYLIKTRGQQVTLSCSPISGHRSVSWYQQTPGQGLQFLFEYFSETQRNKGNFPGRFSGRQFSNSRSEMNVSTLELGDSALYLCASSLAPQGSNEKLFFGSGTQLSVL.

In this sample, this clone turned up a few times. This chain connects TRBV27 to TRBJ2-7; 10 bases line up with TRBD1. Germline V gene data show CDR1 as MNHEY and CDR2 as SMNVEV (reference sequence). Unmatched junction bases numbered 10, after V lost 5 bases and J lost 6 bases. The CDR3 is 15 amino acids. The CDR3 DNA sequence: TGTGCCAGCAGTCCTGGGACAGGGGAGGTCCGCGAGCAGTACTTC. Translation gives CASSPGTGEVREQYF.

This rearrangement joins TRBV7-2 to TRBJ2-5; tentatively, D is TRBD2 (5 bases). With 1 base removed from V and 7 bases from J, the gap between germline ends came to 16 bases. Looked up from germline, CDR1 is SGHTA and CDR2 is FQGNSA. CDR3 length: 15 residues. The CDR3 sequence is CASSLVVRVPGTQYF. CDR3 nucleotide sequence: TGTGCCAGCAGCTTAGTGGTGAGGGTCCCCGGGACCCAGTACTTC.

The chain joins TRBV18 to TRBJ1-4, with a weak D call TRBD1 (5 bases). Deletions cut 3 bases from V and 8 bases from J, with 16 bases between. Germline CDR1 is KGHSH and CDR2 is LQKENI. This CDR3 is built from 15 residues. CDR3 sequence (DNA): TGTGCCAGCTCACCTATCAGGGCTGAAGGGGAAAAACTGTTTTTT. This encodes CASSPIRAEGEKLFF.

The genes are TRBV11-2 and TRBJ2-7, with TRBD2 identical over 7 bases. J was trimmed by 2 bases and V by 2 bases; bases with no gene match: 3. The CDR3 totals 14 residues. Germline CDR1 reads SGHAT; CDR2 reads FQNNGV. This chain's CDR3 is CASSLPGGTYEQYF. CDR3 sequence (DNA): TGTGCCAGCAGCTTACCGGGGGGAACCTACGAGCAGTACTTC.

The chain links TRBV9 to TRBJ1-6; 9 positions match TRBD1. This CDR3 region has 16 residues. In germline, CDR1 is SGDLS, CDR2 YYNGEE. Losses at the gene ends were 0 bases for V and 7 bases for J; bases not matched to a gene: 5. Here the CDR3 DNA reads TGTGCCAGCAGCGTAGAAGAAGGACAGGGGAATTCACCCCTCCACTTT. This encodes CASSVEEGQGNSPLHF. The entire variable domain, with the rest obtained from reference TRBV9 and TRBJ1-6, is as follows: DSGVTQTPKHLITATGQRVTLRCSPRSGDLSVYWYQQSLDQGLQFLIQYYNGEERAKGNILERFSAQQFPDLHSELNLSSLELGDSALYFCASSVEEGQGNSPLHFGNGTRLTVT.